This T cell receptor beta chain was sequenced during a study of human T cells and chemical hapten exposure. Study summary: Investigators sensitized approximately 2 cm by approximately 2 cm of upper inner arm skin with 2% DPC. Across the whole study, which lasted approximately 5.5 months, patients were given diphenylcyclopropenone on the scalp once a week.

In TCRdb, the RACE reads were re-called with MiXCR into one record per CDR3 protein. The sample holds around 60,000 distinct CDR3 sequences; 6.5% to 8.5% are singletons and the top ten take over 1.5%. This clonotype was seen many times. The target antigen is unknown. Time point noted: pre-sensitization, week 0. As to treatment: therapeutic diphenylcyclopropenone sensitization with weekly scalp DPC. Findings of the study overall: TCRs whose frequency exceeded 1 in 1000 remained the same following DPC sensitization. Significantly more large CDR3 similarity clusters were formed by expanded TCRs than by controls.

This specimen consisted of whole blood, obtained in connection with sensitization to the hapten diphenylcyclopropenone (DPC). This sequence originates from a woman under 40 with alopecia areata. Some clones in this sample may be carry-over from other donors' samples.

DNA of the CDR3: TGCAGTGCTACCAGGCTTCTACCTGCAAACTTCTACGAGCAGTACTTC. Its protein is CSATRLLPANFYEQYF. V and J are TRBV20-1 and TRBJ2-7, with unresolved D. CDR1 DFQATT and CDR2 SNEGSKA come from the germline V gene (reference sequence). V shed 4 bases and J shed 3 bases, with 22 bases lying between them. The CDR3 is 16 amino acids.